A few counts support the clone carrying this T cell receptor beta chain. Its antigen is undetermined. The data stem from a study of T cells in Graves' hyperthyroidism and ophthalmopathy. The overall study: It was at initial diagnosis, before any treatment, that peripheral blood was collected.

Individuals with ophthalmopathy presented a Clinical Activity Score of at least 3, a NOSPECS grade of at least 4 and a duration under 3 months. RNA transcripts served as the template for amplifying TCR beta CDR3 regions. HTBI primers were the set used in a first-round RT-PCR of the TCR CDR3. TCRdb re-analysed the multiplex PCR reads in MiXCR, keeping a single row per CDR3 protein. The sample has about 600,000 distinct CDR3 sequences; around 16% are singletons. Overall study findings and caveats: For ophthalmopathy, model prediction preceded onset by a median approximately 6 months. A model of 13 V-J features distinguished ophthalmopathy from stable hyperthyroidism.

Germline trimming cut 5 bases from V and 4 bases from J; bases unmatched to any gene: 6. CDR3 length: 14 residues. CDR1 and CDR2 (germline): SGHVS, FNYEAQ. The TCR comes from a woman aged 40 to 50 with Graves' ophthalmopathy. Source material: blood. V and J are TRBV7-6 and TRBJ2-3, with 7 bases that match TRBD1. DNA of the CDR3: TGTGCCAGCAGCCTAAGACAGGGCGCAGATACGCAGTATTTT. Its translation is CASSLRQGADTQYF.